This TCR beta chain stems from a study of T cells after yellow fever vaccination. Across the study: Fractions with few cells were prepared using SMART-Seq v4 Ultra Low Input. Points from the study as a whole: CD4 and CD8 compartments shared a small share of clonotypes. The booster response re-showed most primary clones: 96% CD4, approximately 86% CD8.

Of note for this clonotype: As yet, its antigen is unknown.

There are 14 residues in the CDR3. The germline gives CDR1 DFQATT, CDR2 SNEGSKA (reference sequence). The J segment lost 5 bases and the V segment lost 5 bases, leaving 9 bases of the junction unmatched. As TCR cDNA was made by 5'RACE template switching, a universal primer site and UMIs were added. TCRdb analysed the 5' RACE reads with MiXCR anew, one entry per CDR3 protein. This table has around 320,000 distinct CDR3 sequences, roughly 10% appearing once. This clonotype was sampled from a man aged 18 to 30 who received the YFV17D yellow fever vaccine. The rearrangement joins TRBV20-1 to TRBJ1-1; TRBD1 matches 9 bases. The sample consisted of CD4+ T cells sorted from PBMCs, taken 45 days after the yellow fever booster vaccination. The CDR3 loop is CSARIGTGRTEAFF. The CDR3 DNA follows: TGCAGTGCTCGAATTGGGACAGGGCGGACTGAAGCTTTCTTT.